What follows are 31 T cell receptor beta chains derived from one specimen sequenced in a study of control samples from healthy donors and cancer patients. This table comes from immunoSEQ multiplex PCR, and its TCRdb copy is limited to in-frame clones, with some not included. The sample includes fewer than 200,000 clones, around 90% seen only once; the top ten take 4.5% to 6%. The sequencing input was blood. The receptors come from a woman in her 30s in good health.

The V and J genes are TRBV5-1 and TRBJ1-5; TRBD1 matches 10 bases. The germline V gene encodes CDR1 SGHRS and CDR2 YFSETQ. With 0 bases clipped from V and 9 bases from J, the junction kept 6 bases outside the gene matches. The CDR3 runs to 15 residues. The CDR3 DNA reads TGCGCCAGCAGCTTGGCTGGACAGGGGGAAGGGCCCCAGCATTTT. Translating gives CASSLAGQGEGPQHF.

This clone was counted only a few times. J is TRBJ2-3 and V is TRBV5-8, with 8 bases aligning to TRBD2. With 4 bases clipped from V and 0 bases from J, the junction kept 10 bases outside the gene matches. CDR3 length equals 17 residues. CDR1 SGHTS and CDR2 YDEGEE come from the germline V gene. CDR3 amino acids: CASSIGTSGGSTDTQYF. The CDR3 nucleotides are TGTGCCAGCAGCATCGGGACAAGCGGGGGTAGCACAGATACGCAGTATTTT.

This chain joins TRBV19 and TRBJ2-7; 8 bases agree with TRBD2. This CDR3 has 16 amino acids. Trimming took 5 bases from V and 2 from J; bases not matched to a gene: 11. In germline, CDR1 is LNHDA, CDR2 SQIVND (reference sequence). The CDR3 region is CASSPGGGLRTYEQYV. In nucleotides, the CDR3 is TGTGCCAGTAGTCCCGGGGGGGGGCTAAGGACCTACGAGCAGTACGTC.

V and J are TRBV3-1 (or the pseudogene TRBV3-2) and TRBJ1-4; D gene ambiguous. The CDR3 runs 15 residues. The germline V gene has CDR1 LGHDT and CDR2 YNNKEL (reference sequence). V was shortened by 3 bases and J by 3 bases, with 11 bases between the two germline ends. The CDR3 sequence: CASSHPRASNEKLFF. CDR3 bases: TGTGCCAGCAGCCACCCTCGGGCTTCTAATGAAAAACTGTTTTTT.

In regard to this clone: The conserved phenylalanine or tryptophan normally closing the CDR3 is absent here, so this likely arose from a read error. The DNA is left out, because the CDR3 cannot be placed on it with certainty; the CDR3 is given as TCRdb lists it. This sequence joins TRBV14 and TRBJ2-3; TRBD2 reflects the table's D call only, with no check against the DNA. From germline, CDR1 is SGHDN and CDR2 FVKESK. 17 amino acids form the CDR3, both terminal residues included. Here the CDR3 reads CASSPRTSGETHRYALV.

This clone was counted between two and nine times. This chain connects TRBV6-5 to TRBJ2-3; D might be TRBD1 or TRBD2, each matching 5 bases. V lost 7 bases to trimming and J lost 3 bases, with 17 bases between them. Per germline, CDR1 MNHEY and CDR2 SVGAGI. This CDR3 has 15 residues. The CDR3 DNA is TGTGCCAGCAAGATGAATCGGGACGGGACAGATACGCAGTATTTT. Amino acid sequence: CASKMNRDGTDTQYF.

This chain uses TRBV29-1 with TRBJ1-1; 7 bases agree with TRBD1. This CDR3 has 11 amino acids. The V and J ends lost 7 bases and 1 base, in that order; junction bases with no gene match: 0. Germline V CDR1 and CDR2: SQVTM, ANQGSEA. CDR3 in DNA: TGCAGCGGACAGGGGAACACTGAAGCTTTCTTT. Translating it yields CSGQGNTEAFF.

This sequence joins TRBV27 and TRBJ2-3, with D maybe TRBD2 (6 bases). Germline V gene sequence: CDR1 MNHEY, CDR2 SMNVEV (reference sequence). V gave up 0 bases and J gave up 1 base, with 8 bases separating them. The CDR3 covers 15 residues. The CDR3 spells CASSLSGGGTDTQYF. Written as DNA, the CDR3 is TGTGCCAGCAGTTTATCCGGGGGAGGCACAGATACGCAGTATTTT.

This chain uses TRBV14 with TRBJ2-1; TRBD1 aligns across 7 bases. CDR3 length equals 16 residues. Germline loops: CDR1 SGHDN, CDR2 FVKESK. V shed 5 bases and J 5 bases; nucleotides not matched to a gene: 12. CDR3 coding DNA: TGTGCCAGCAGCTACCCGGGACAGAAATTGAACAATGAGCAGTTCTTC. It yields the protein CASSYPGQKLNNEQFF.

In this sample, this clone turned up once. The rearrangement uses TRBV12-3 or TRBV12-4 and TRBJ2-1; D gene ambiguous. Between the trimmed V and J ends, which lost 2 bases and 5 bases, there was a span of 7 bases. The CDR3 has 13 residues. The CDR3 nucleotides read TGTGCCAGCAGTTTAAGGCGAAACAATGAGCAGTTCTTC. As protein: CASSLRRNNEQFF.

The chain carries TRBV9 and TRBJ2-1; TRBD1 matches at 8 bases. The ends lost 3 bases at V and 7 bases at J; junction bases unmatched: 9. The CDR3 contains 15 residues. CDR1 is SGDLS, CDR2 YYNGEE, per germline. This chain's CDR3 is CASSGQGANTNEQFF. Written as DNA, the CDR3 is TGTGCCAGCAGCGGCCAGGGGGCTAATACGAATGAGCAGTTCTTC.

The V gene is TRBV9, the J gene TRBJ2-3; 7 positions match TRBD2. Germline V CDR1 and CDR2: SGDLS, YYNGEE. The CDR3 totals 14 residues. V lost 0 bases and J lost 6; bases outside the gene matches: 4. The CDR3 reads CASSVGGSGDTQYF. Here the CDR3 DNA reads TGTGCCAGCAGCGTAGGAGGTAGCGGGGATACGCAGTATTTT.

The chain couples TRBV5-6 to TRBJ1-4; D is unclear. Looked up from germline, CDR1 is SGHDT and CDR2 is YYEEEE. The CDR3 length is 15 residues. Trimming took off 4 bases at V and 0 bases at J, with 10 bases between the two ends. CDR3 residues: CASSLDGATNEKLFF. The CDR3 nucleotides read TGTGCCAGCAGCCTGGATGGAGCAACTAATGAAAAACTGTTTTTT.

V and J are TRBV27 and TRBJ2-2; 7 bases map to TRBD1. With V trimmed by 0 bases and J by 5 bases, 3 bases remained unmatched. Per germline, CDR1 MNHEY and CDR2 SMNVEV (reference sequence). The CDR3 length is 15 residues. The CDR3 is CASSLSGRGTGELFF. The CDR3 DNA reads as TGTGCCAGCAGTTTATCCGGCAGGGGGACCGGGGAGCTGTTTTTT.

The J gene is TRBJ1-2, the V gene TRBV30; 7 nucleotides agree with TRBD1. The CDR3 length is 15 residues. V dropped 2 bases and J dropped 4; count of bases not matched to a gene: 10. CDR1 and CDR2 (germline): GTSNPN, SVGIG (reference sequence). In DNA form, the CDR3 reads TGTGCCTGGAGTTTCCCCGACAGGGTGAGCTATGGCTACACCTTC. It codes for CAWSFPDRVSYGYTF.

The V gene is TRBV18, the J gene TRBJ2-2; maybe TRBD2 (6 bases). This CDR3 is built from 17 residues. The ends were cut back, 3 bases at V and 1 base at J, with 15 bases in the middle. Germline values: CDR1 KGHSH, CDR2 LQKENI. In nucleotides, the CDR3 is TGTGCCAGCTCACCCCTAAAGGATAGCGGGAACACCGGGGAGCTGTTTTTT. Translation gives CASSPLKDSGNTGELFF.

The chain uses TRBV7-9 and TRBJ1-6; TRBD1 aligns across 8 bases. V shed 5 bases, J shed 7 bases, and the junction held 7 bases outside the gene matches. This CDR3 region has 15 residues. Germline V gene sequence: CDR1 SEHNR, CDR2 FQNEAQ (reference sequence). DNA for the CDR3: TGTGCCAGCAGCCAAAGGGGACAGGCAAATTCACCCCTCCACTTT. It yields the protein CASSQRGQANSPLHF.

This chain connects TRBV20-1 to TRBJ1-2; D gene uncertain. The germline CDR1 and CDR2 sequences are DFQATT and SNEGSKA (reference sequence). V lost 3 bases, J lost 8 bases, and 10 bases lay in between. The CDR3 contains 11 residues. DNA of the CDR3: TGCAGTGCTAGCGGGTTGGGGGGCTACACCTTC. It encodes CSASGLGGYTF.

The CDR3 here is CASSPMTGANTEAFF. CDR3 coding DNA: TGTGCCAGCAGCCCAATGACAGGGGCGAACACTGAAGCTTTCTTT. The gene calls are TRBV5-4 and TRBJ1-1; 8 bases match TRBD1. The V gene's germline CDR1 is SGHNT and CDR2 YYREEE (reference sequence). Trimming removed 4 bases from V and 1 base from J; junction bases left unmatched: 6. The CDR3 has 15 amino acids. The full variable domain, in which reference TRBV5-4 and TRBJ1-1 provide the parts outside the CDR3, is ETGVTQSPTHLIKTRGQQVTLRCSSQSGHNTVSWYQQALGQGPQFIFQYYREEENGRGNFPPRFSGLQFPNYSSELNVNALELDDSALYLCASSPMTGANTEAFFGQGTRLTVV.

CDR3 sequence (DNA): TGCGCCAGCAGCTGGGGTAGCGGGGCCGCCGGGGAGCTGTTTTTT. As protein: CASSWGSGAAGELFF. The genes are TRBV5-1 and TRBJ2-2, with 8 bases matching TRBD2. This CDR3 spans 15 amino acids. The germline gives CDR1 SGHRS, CDR2 YFSETQ. V lost 3 bases, J lost 6 bases, and 7 bases stayed unmatched. The full variable domain, in which reference TRBV5-1 and TRBJ2-2 provide the parts outside the CDR3, is KAGVTQTPRYLIKTRGQQVTLSCSPISGHRSVSWYQQTPGQGLQFLFEYFSETQRNKGNFPGRFSGRQFSNSRSEMNVSTLELGDSALYLCASSWGSGAAGELFFGEGSRLTVL.

The chain recombines TRBV2 with TRBJ2-3; 7 nucleotides align to TRBD2. The CDR3 sequence is 16 residues long. V lost 4 bases and J lost 3; bases outside the gene matches: 10. Per the germline V gene, CDR1 is SNHLY and CDR2 is FYNNEI. CDR3 coding DNA: TGTGCCAGCAGTGGAAGCGGGGTTAGCGGTACAGATACGCAGTATTTT. It yields the protein CASSGSGVSGTDTQYF.

This clone occurred once. V and J are TRBV6-5 and TRBJ2-1; a weak D match, TRBD2 (5 bases). There are 15 residues in the CDR3. The germline V and J ends were trimmed by 2 bases and 4 bases, with 12 bases remaining between them. Germline V gene lookup returns CDR1 MNHEY and CDR2 SVGAGI. The CDR3 DNA reads TGTGCCAGCAGTTACGAGGGTGTTCCTTACAATGAGCAGTTCTTC. Protein product: CASSYEGVPYNEQFF.

The chain links TRBV4-1 to TRBJ1-1; the D is unclear. The CDR3 consists of 12 residues. CDR1 and CDR2 from the germline V gene are MGHRA and YSYEKL. The V end was cut by 4 bases, the J end by 4 bases, with 7 bases between. Here the CDR3 DNA reads TGCGCCAGCAGCCCCTTGGGCACTGAAGCTTTCTTT. Translation: CASSPLGTEAFF.

The genes are TRBV24-1 and TRBJ1-5; 7 bases fit TRBD1. The CDR3 length is 15 residues. Germline assignment: CDR1 KGHDR and CDR2 SFDVKD. With 7 bases clipped from V and 3 bases from J, the junction kept 8 bases outside the gene matches. The CDR3 sequence: CATRAGGYLNQPQHF. The CDR3 DNA is TGTGCCACCAGAGCAGGGGGTTACCTCAATCAGCCCCAGCATTTT.

The J gene is TRBJ2-1, the V gene TRBV19; TRBD2 is a possible D gene (6 bases). Germline values: CDR1 LNHDA, CDR2 SQIVND (reference sequence). The CDR3 extends over 14 amino acids. V dropped 1 base and J dropped 6 bases, with 10 bases sitting between them. Here the CDR3 DNA reads TGTGCCAGTAGTATAGGGGGGAGGATCAATGAGCAGTTCTTC. This sequence encodes CASSIGGRINEQFF.

The chain employs TRBV6-2 or TRBV6-3 and TRBJ1-2; 8 positions match TRBD1. Germline V gene sequence: CDR1 MNHEY, CDR2 SVGEGT. Trimming took 2 bases from V and 6 from J; bases not matched to a gene: 8. This CDR3 comprises 15 residues. The CDR3 spells CASSYKIRTGNGYTF. As DNA, the CDR3 is TGTGCCAGCAGTTACAAAATTAGGACAGGGAATGGCTACACCTTC.

The sample holds one count of this clone. The rearrangement joins TRBV6-5 to TRBJ1-1, with no clear D. This CDR3 contains 11 residues. Germline CDR1 MNHEY, CDR2 SVGAGI. The V end was cut by 7 bases, the J end by 1 base, with 4 bases between. The CDR3 DNA reads as TGTGCCAGCACAGAGAACACTGAAGCTTTCTTT. Residues: CASTENTEAFF.

The V gene is TRBV5-1, the J gene TRBJ2-7; a possible D gene is TRBD2 (5 bases). V lost 0 bases, J lost 3 bases, and 7 bases lay in between. This CDR3 has 13 amino acids. CDR1 is SGHRS and CDR2 is YFSETQ in the germline V gene. CDR3 DNA sequence: TGCGCCAGCAGCTTGGGCGGGTTCTACGAGCAGTACTTC. Translated, it gives CASSLGGFYEQYF.

The V and J genes are TRBV6-1 and TRBJ1-1, with unresolved D. The CDR3 is made up of 14 amino acids. V shed 0 bases and J shed 14 bases, with 19 bases lying between them. The germline gives CDR1 MNHNS, CDR2 SASEGT. This chain's CDR3 is CASSEALSGMPQFF. The CDR3 region has the DNA TGTGCCAGCAGTGAAGCGCTTTCGGGAATGCCCCAATTCTTT.

This clone has only a few counts. The rearrangement links TRBV10-1 to TRBJ1-5; D not certain. V lost 2 bases, J lost 5 bases, and 19 bases lay in between. Per germline, CDR1 WNHNN and CDR2 SYGVQD (reference sequence). The CDR3 spans 17 residues. The CDR3 is CASSEIRVRPWDQPQHF. CDR3 nucleotide sequence: TGCGCCAGCAGTGAGATTAGGGTCCGACCGTGGGATCAGCCCCAGCATTTT.

The chain links TRBV7-9 to TRBJ2-3, with D possibly being TRBD1 or TRBD2 (6 bases each). The CDR3 has 14 amino acids. V was clipped by 5 bases and J by 6 bases, with 15 bases between them. Germline values: CDR1 SEHNR, CDR2 FQNEAQ (reference sequence). CDR3 region: CASSPGAVRDTQYF. DNA for the CDR3: TGTGCCAGCAGCCCGGGGGCCGTTAGGGATACGCAGTATTTT.